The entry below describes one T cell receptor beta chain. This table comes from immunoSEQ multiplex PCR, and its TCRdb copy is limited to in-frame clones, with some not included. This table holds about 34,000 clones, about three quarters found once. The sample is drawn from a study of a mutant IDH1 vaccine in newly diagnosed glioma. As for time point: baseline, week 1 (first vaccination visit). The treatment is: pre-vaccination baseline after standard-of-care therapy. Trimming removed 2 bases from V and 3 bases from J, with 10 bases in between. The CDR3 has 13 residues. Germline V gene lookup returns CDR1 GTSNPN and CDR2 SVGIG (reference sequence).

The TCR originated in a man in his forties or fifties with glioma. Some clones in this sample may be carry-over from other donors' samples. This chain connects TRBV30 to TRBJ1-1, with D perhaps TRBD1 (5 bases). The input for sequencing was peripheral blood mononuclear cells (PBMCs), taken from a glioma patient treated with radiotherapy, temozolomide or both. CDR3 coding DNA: TGTGCCTGGAGTCCGGGGGTTGACACTGAAGCTTTCTTT. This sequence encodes CAWSPGVDTEAFF.